This T cell receptor beta chain was obtained from a study of radiotherapy plus CTLA-4 blockade in lung cancer. This clone was detected once. What it recognizes is unknown. The study treated chemo-refractory metastatic non-small-cell lung cancer patients with focal radiation plus ipilimumab CTLA-4 blockade. Method: immunoSEQ multiplex PCR; TCRdb's copy keeps in-frame clones and lacks some. Seen here are 50,000 to 60,000 clones, almost 85% observed once, and the top ten hold less than 7.5%. V shed 4 bases and J shed 2 bases, with 9 bases lying between them. CDR3 length: 13 amino acids. Per the germline V gene, CDR1 is SGHAT and CDR2 is FQNNGV. Study observations and caveats: Once radiotherapy plus ipilimumab had been given, TCR clones derived from tumor expanded in blood. Reported findings show early blood T cell clone dynamics, with interferon-beta, best predicted response.

This specimen consisted of peripheral blood, obtained from a patient treated with radiotherapy plus ipilimumab. The receptor comes from a human donor with non-small cell lung cancer whose response to radiotherapy plus ipilimumab could not be evaluated. The chain combines TRBV11-2 with TRBJ2-7; no clear D. CDR3 DNA sequence: TGTGCCAGCAGCTCCCCCCCCACCTACGAGCAGTACTTC. It encodes CASSSPPTYEQYF.